One and the same sample provided the 5 T cell receptor beta chains below, sequenced in a study of CD8 T cells in ankylosing spondylitis. Study-level findings and limits: Ankylosing spondylitis blood seemed to carry a telltale TCR beta motif made of fewer than ten highly homologous variants.

TCRdb ran MiXCR on the 5' RACE reads and lists one entry per CDR3 protein. This table has 400,000 to 450,000 distinct CDR3 sequences, 15% to 20% appearing once. Antigens of these TCRs are unknown. The sample comprised blood, either unsorted or a sorted T cell fraction (not recorded which). The receptors derive from a male donor with ankylosing spondylitis.

The gene calls are TRBV3-1 and TRBJ2-1; weak D call: TRBD2 (5 bases). V lost 2 bases and J 0 bases, leaving 17 bases between the germline ends. Germline V gene sequence: CDR1 LGHDT, CDR2 YNNKEL (reference sequence). The length of the CDR3 is 18 residues. CDR3 coding DNA: TGTGCCAGCAGCCAAACGGCTAGCAGACGGGGCTCCTACAATGAGCAGTTCTTC. Protein product: CASSQTASRRGSYNEQFF.

This chain links TRBV5-1 with TRBJ2-1; 11 nucleotides line up with TRBD2. V lost 4 bases to trimming and J lost 5 bases; unmatched junction nucleotides: 8. Germline V gene lookup returns CDR1 SGHRS and CDR2 YFSETQ. The CDR3 runs 16 residues. CDR3 sequence reads: CASSQPGLAANNEQFF. The CDR3 bases are TGCGCCAGCAGCCAACCGGGACTAGCGGCAAACAATGAGCAGTTCTTC.

The genes are TRBV20-1 and TRBJ1-4; 8 bases line up with TRBD1. CDR3 length: 13 residues. J lost 8 bases, V lost 6 bases, and 8 bases had no gene match. CDR1 is DFQATT and CDR2 is SNEGSKA in the germline V gene (reference sequence). In DNA form, the CDR3 reads TGCAGTGCCCGGGACAGGCGAGGGGAAAAACTGTTTTTT. It encodes CSARDRRGEKLFF.

The chain couples TRBV7-8 to TRBJ2-5; 10 bases map to TRBD1. The CDR3 has 16 residues. The junction had 5 bases not matched to a gene; V was cut back by 0 bases and J by 4 bases. The germline V gene encodes CDR1 SGHVS and CDR2 FQNEAQ. The CDR3 DNA follows: TGTGCCAGCAGCTTAGCGGGGGGACAGGGGAGAGAGACCCAGTACTTC. This codes for CASSLAGGQGRETQYF.

This sequence joins TRBV27 and TRBJ2-3; D not certain. Trimming left V 3 bases short and J 2 bases short, with 9 bases between. The CDR3 totals 14 residues. Germline CDR1 and CDR2: MNHEY and SMNVEV (reference sequence). In DNA form, the CDR3 reads TGTGCCAGCAGTTTTCGCCTCCACACAGATACGCAGTATTTT. As protein: CASSFRLHTDTQYF.